The source of this T cell receptor (beta chain) is a study of cytomegalovirus exposure and HLA in healthy donors (dated by TCRdb to about 2017). For the study in its entirety: An earlier analysis of around 600 of the donors reported 250 to 350 Gb of sequence data and 120 million or so unique TCR beta sequences from 150 million to 200 million T cells. Class I and class II HLA loci were covered by the typing at four-digit resolution. In the later analysis, no new phenotypic data were used to find candidate immune exposures; instead, reliance was placed on TCR beta sequences and their occurrence across donors. Along with the approximately 700-subject first cohort, a separate validation cohort of 120 different subjects was used. To predict cytomegalovirus infection status, the study combined high-throughput TCR immunosequencing, statistical association of individual TCRs with disease status, and machine learning. Donor age, sex, ethnicity and CMV serostatus were compiled alongside the repertoire data. Roughly 5 DR-DQ haplotypes were handled as single units for association and clustering because linkage in the cohort was strong. Among around 400 genotyped donors of the cohort, an average of roughly 230,000 unique TCR beta nucleotide sequences was sequenced per donor, of which roughly 18% were non-productive. Genome-wide SNP genotypes for about 55% of the roughly 670 donors were used in a later genetic analysis, which treated that subset as a discovery cohort. Around 320 gigabases of sequencing data and 80 million or so unique TCR sequences were included in an early release covering roughly 600 HLA-typed donors. Of the roughly 390 genotyped donors, over 80% were placed in the genetic ancestry cluster associated with self-reported Caucasian donors. Typing coverage varied by locus: 629-630 donors for A, B, C, DRB1 and DQB1; roughly 520 for DQA1; nearly 610 for DPA1; approximately 470 for DPB1. The study aimed to test whether signatures of past pathogen exposure could be identified by cataloging public T cell receptors. Every discovery cohort repertoire had been produced on one sequencing platform. A later analysis re-examined previously published TCR beta repertoires from just over 650 donors and added high-resolution HLA genotyping to investigate patterns of TCR occurrence. An earlier analysis of about 620 of the donors applied high-throughput TCR beta sequencing to assess whether each TCR beta V gene segment acted as functional or pseudogenic. Using immunosequencing, the study profiled T cell repertoires from approximately 700 subjects and related those repertoires to cytomegalovirus serostatus. General study outcomes and caveats: HLA typing was unavailable for some donors at each locus, so association tests used only the typed subset. In vitro tests confirmed that three of the cytomegalovirus-associated TCR beta chains recognize cytomegalovirus antigens. A later analysis reported that several top co-occurrence clusters appeared linked to parvovirus B19, influenza, CMV and Epstein-Barr virus. A further reported finding was that TCR beta sequences accurately predicted the HLA-A and HLA-B alleles for most subjects in the first cohort. Roughly uniform sequencing depth across donors was assumed in presence/absence analyses, although this assumption may not hold. The study gave a list of some 150 TCR beta chains associated with cytomegalovirus. In a later analysis, HLA-associated TCR beta chains were found to be more clonally expanded and to have lower generation probabilities than equally common non-associated chains. Only TCR beta chains were sequenced in this cohort, and the absence of alpha or paired-chain data limited detectable features. The authors suggested that the approach could potentially be generalized to other disease states and immunological phenotypes. An association between a missense DCLRE1C variant and V-gene and J-gene trimming of TCR beta chains was found in a later genetic analysis and replicated in an independent cohort. The classifier was reported to diagnose cytomegalovirus status with high specificity and sensitivity in both the original and validation cohorts. An earlier analysis of approximately 540 of the donors showed that most TCR beta V segments appeared in productive rearrangements either about 87% or about 30% of the time, which broadly matched IMGT annotations. The only immune exposure information available for the cohort was CMV serostatus. Specific HLA alleles were associated with 15,000 to 20,000 TCR beta sequences at a false discovery rate of 0.05 in a later analysis. According to a later genetic analysis, donors in an Asian-associated ancestry cluster had fewer N-insertions in productive TCRs than the approximately 670-donor mean. A group of highly shared sequence variants was considered likely to be a technical artifact of the sequencing pipeline. Approximately 18 rarely observed V segments, including chromosome 9 orphons, were excluded from the earlier analysis of some 590 of the donors because counts were too low. A later analysis found that TCR association rates varied across HLA loci, with DRB1 alleles showing the most associated TCRs and HLA-C alleles the fewest. While some public TCRs were present in many individuals, most TCR sequences turned up only very rarely across donors. Some IMGT-functional V segments, including TRBV6-2 and TRBV6-3, could not be told apart with the 87-base-pair reads, so those segments were excluded. Linkage disequilibrium might explain the correlated functional status among segregating V segments, but an unknown experimental factor could not be ruled out. When HLA alleles, especially DR and DQ, strongly co-occurred, TCR associations were difficult to assign to individual alleles. A later analysis found that most CMV-associated TCR beta chains appeared HLA-restricted, with HLA associations seemingly driven largely by CMV exposure.

CDR1 SGDLS and CDR2 YYNGEE were looked up in the germline V gene. The cysteine opens and the phenylalanine closes a CDR3 of 16 amino acids. The sequence is cut down to CDR3 DNA, 48 bases in frame from base 1. V gives up 1 base and J gives up 3 bases, and the segment between their germline ends measures 17 bases. The method behind the library was the immunoSEQ multiplex PCR assay. A mixture of 60 forward primers for TCR Vbeta segments and 13 reverse primers for TCR Jbeta segments was used in the multiplex PCR. The CDR3 region of rearranged TCR beta genes was amplified from genomic DNA by a multiplex PCR assay. The Illumina HiSeq System was used to sequence the amplified TCR beta libraries as 87-base-pair reads. On the authors' methods: A later analysis tallied tens of millions of unique TCR beta chains across the 666 repertoires, and roughly 11 million of those chains were shared by two or more donors. Raw reads were error-corrected and collapsed into unique sequences with a nearest-neighbor algorithm that merged closely related sequences to remove PCR and sequencing errors. V, D and J gene segments were assigned by aligning CDR3 sequences to IMGT reference sequences. Each retained sequence needed at least a six-nucleotide match to both a V gene segment and a J gene segment. A rearrangement counted as productive if the CDR3 had no stop codons and remained in frame with V and J, and every other rearrangement counted as non-productive. Following IMGT convention, CDR3 was defined as the stretch from the second conserved V-encoded cysteine to the conserved J-encoded phenylalanine. The earlier analysis of 500 to 650 of the donors excluded any sequence lacking an unambiguous match to a single V gene segment. An earlier analysis of a few hundred of the donors classified V segments as functional when productive rearrangements were above 56.7% and as segregating when the standard deviation between donors was above 5%. A statistical classification framework was developed to diagnose cytomegalovirus status using the catalog of TCR beta chain sequences. A later analysis assigned V and J genes by comparing TCR nucleotide sequences with IMGT/GENE-DB human TR gene sequences. In a later analysis, CDR3 sequences and most-parsimonious VDJ recombination scenarios were assigned using the TCRdist pipeline. In a later analysis, each TCR beta chain was defined by its CDR3 amino acid sequence together with its V-gene family, and reads without a unique V-gene family were excluded. In a later analysis, 550 to 650 highly shared, low-generation-probability nucleotide sequences were removed to address suspected cross-contamination and a sequencing artifact. A later analysis calculated a clonal expansion index for each public chain from normalized within-repertoire ranks of inferred template counts. In a later analysis, generation probabilities were computed with a VDJ recombination model fitted to out-of-frame rearrangements, and the resulting probabilities were checked against IGoR. In a later analysis, hypergeometric tests were used to score TCR-TCR, TCR-HLA and TCR-CMV co-occurrence, with a repertoire-size bias correction applied to TCR pairs. False discovery rates were estimated in a later analysis by permuting HLA or CMV assignments 20 times. A later analysis grouped co-occurring TCRs with DBSCAN, adding TCRdist sequence similarity when clustering within HLA-allele-positive subsets. Repertoires with fewer than 30,000 or more than 120,000 public chains were left out of co-occurrence clustering, as were about 5 repertoires with anomalous nucleotide sharing. The clones in this table, taken by TCRdb from immuneACCESS, are in-frame only. Not every clone is retained; where verified, under half of the shortfall comes from an unresolved V gene, and the cause of the rest is unknown. Clonal size and the V and J genes are those of that table, whereas D and trimming came from the DNA. This sample comprises 85,000 to 95,000 clones, approximately 7.1% of them detected only once. Over 2% of the sample comes from the top ten.

This clone has only a few counts. No antigen is known for it. No base qualities exist here, and no much larger clone lies one base off it. The cohort consisted of approximately 670 healthy bone marrow donors. At the time of sampling, every cohort member was nominally healthy, though immune exposures that went unrecorded were likely present. The donor was CMV seronegative and belonged to the group of 380 or so seronegative cohort members. Every donor gave a peripheral blood sample, and the peripheral blood mononuclear cells from that sample were used for TCR beta sequencing. The Qiagen DNeasy Blood Extraction Kit was used to extract genomic DNA from the blood cell samples.

Material: PBMCs. This TCR came from a man over 45 in good health and CMV-seronegative. The rearrangement combines TRBV9 with TRBJ2-7; 6 matching bases give a weak D call of TRBD2. CDR3 sequence: CASSVYPDGGYYEQYF. The DNA reads as follows: TGTGCCAGCAGCGTATACCCCGACGGAGGGTACTACGAGCAGTACTTC.